These 19 T cell receptor beta chains originate from one sample sequenced in a study of beta chain features in type 1 diabetes. Findings of the study overall: TCRB CDR3s from Type 1 diabetes patients were moderately but significantly shorter in all four CD4+ subsets.

Antigen specificity for these receptors is unknown. Expressed TCRB transcripts were sequenced, since all the RNA that had been isolated was reverse transcribed. Method: immunoSEQ multiplex PCR; TCRdb's copy keeps in-frame clones and lacks some. This sample has more than 100,000 clones, with roughly 10% found just once. Sequences were obtained from central memory CD4+ T cells from blood. The receptors were gathered from a man aged 25 to 40 with type 1 diabetes.

The gene calls are TRBV6-4 and TRBJ1-2, with D tentatively TRBD1 (5 bases). The CDR3 totals 16 residues. V was trimmed by 6 bases and J by 0 bases, leaving 17 bases between them. Germline V gene data show CDR1 as MRHNA and CDR2 as SNTAGT. The DNA of the CDR3 is TGTGCCAGCAGGAAGCCACTGTGGGGGGCTAACTATGGCTACACCTTC. As protein: CASRKPLWGANYGYTF.

This clone has a handful of counts. This rearrangement joins TRBV5-1 to TRBJ1-2, with TRBD1 matching 10 bases. Per the germline V gene, CDR1 is SGHRS and CDR2 is YFSETQ. Germline trimming cut 4 bases from V and 6 bases from J; bases unmatched to any gene: 6. The CDR3 has 14 residues. CDR3 amino acids: CASSPDRGSDGYTF. CDR3 sequence (DNA): TGCGCCAGCAGCCCGGACAGGGGGAGCGATGGCTACACCTTC.

V and J are TRBV19 and TRBJ1-5, with 7 bases that match TRBD1. Germline V gives CDR1 LNHDA, CDR2 SQIVND (reference sequence). The CDR3 has 13 amino acids. V shed 5 bases and J 6 bases; nucleotides not matched to a gene: 4. The CDR3 DNA reads as TGTGCCAGTAGTGGGACAGAGGCTCAGCCCCAGCATTTT. Its translation is CASSGTEAQPQHF. The full variable domain, its missing parts supplied by reference TRBV19 and TRBJ1-5, is DGGITQSPKYLFRKEGQNVTLSCEQNLNHDAMYWYRQDPGQGLRLIYYSQIVNDFQKGDIAEGYSVSREKKESFPLTVTSAQKNPTAFYLCASSGTEAQPQHFGDGTRLSIL.

This rearrangement joins TRBV6-5 to TRBJ2-5, with 8 nucleotides matching TRBD2. V was pared by 4 bases and J by 6 bases, with 10 bases of the junction left unmatched. Germline CDR1 reads MNHEY; CDR2 reads SVGAGI. The CDR3 extends over 15 amino acids. CDR3 coding DNA: TGTGCCAGCAGTTCACCGGGACTAGTGGGGAAGACCCAGTACTTC. This codes for CASSSPGLVGKTQYF.

This chain uses TRBV4-1 with TRBJ1-3; D remains ambiguous. Trimming removed 4 bases at V and 0 bases at J, with 10 bases between. In germline, CDR1 is MGHRA, CDR2 YSYEKL. The CDR3 totals 15 residues. The CDR3: CASSLQDFSGNTIYF. For the CDR3, the DNA is TGCGCCAGCAGCCTTCAGGACTTCTCTGGAAACACCATATATTTT.

This clone was counted a few times. The genes are TRBV9 and TRBJ2-3, with 7 positions matching TRBD2. The junction had 12 bases not matched to a gene; V was cut back by 0 bases and J by 2 bases. From germline, CDR1 is SGDLS and CDR2 YYNGEE. The CDR3 contains 18 residues. In DNA, the CDR3 is TGTGCCAGCAGCGTAGAACCATTAGGACTAGGAAACACAGATACGCAGTATTTT. Its translation: CASSVEPLGLGNTDTQYF.

This clone was seen a handful of times. The same CDR3 is also encoded by other DNA sequences in this sample. The chain employs TRBV5-1 and TRBJ2-3; D may be TRBD1 (5 bases). CDR1 is SGHRS, CDR2 YFSETQ, per germline. Trimming stripped 0 bases from V and 5 bases from J, with 10 bases between. This CDR3 contains 14 residues. The CDR3 loop reads CASSLEAGLDTQYF. As DNA, the CDR3 is TGCGCCAGCAGCTTGGAGGCAGGGCTAGATACGCAGTATTTT. Together with reference TRBV5-1 and TRBJ2-3, the CDR3 gives the full variable domain: KAGVTQTPRYLIKTRGQQVTLSCSPISGHRSVSWYQQTPGQGLQFLFEYFSETQRNKGNFPGRFSGRQFSNSRSEMNVSTLELGDSALYLCASSLEAGLDTQYFGPGTRLTVL.

The chain couples TRBV19 to TRBJ2-1; 9 bases are a match to TRBD1. The J segment lost 5 bases and the V segment lost 6 bases, leaving 2 bases of the junction unmatched. CDR1 and CDR2 from the germline V gene are LNHDA and SQIVND (reference sequence). The CDR3 has 13 residues. CDR3 DNA sequence: TGTGCCAGTAGACGGACAGGGGACAATGAGCAGTTCTTC. This codes for CASRRTGDNEQFF.

This clone was observed a handful of times. The chain uses TRBV10-3 and TRBJ2-7; 7 bases align to TRBD2. CDR1 is ENHRY and CDR2 is SYGVKD in the germline V gene. J gave up 3 bases and V 10 bases, and 6 bases lay outside the gene matches. This CDR3 is 12 amino acids long. DNA of the CDR3: TGTGCCACCCTCGGACTAGGCTACGAGCAGTACTTC. Amino acids: CATLGLGYEQYF.

This clone occurred a few times. This sequence joins TRBV11-2 and TRBJ1-5, with D hard to call. The germline gives CDR1 SGHAT, CDR2 FQNNGV. The length of the CDR3 is 13 residues. The V end was cut by 4 bases, the J end by 2 bases, with 6 bases between. The CDR3 DNA follows: TGTGCCAGCAGCTCGGGAGGCAATCAGCCCCAGCATTTT. Its protein is CASSSGGNQPQHF.

This clone was seen a handful of times. This chain connects TRBV11-2 to TRBJ1-2; 7 bases agree with TRBD1. This CDR3 has 14 amino acids. V lost 7 bases to trimming and J lost 4 bases; unmatched junction nucleotides: 9. Germline V gene data show CDR1 as SGHAT and CDR2 as FQNNGV. CDR3 loop: CASTKQGNRYGYTF. Written as DNA, the CDR3 is TGTGCCAGCACCAAACAGGGGAATCGCTATGGCTACACCTTC. Based on the CDR3 plus reference TRBV11-2 and TRBJ1-2, the full variable domain is EAGVAQSPRYKIIEKRQSVAFWCNPISGHATLYWYQQILGQGPKLLIQFQNNGVVDDSQLPKDRFSAERLKGVDSTLKIQPAKLEDSAVYLCASTKQGNRYGYTFGSGTRLTVV.

This clone showed up just a few times. The genes are TRBV4-3 and TRBJ2-5; D is ambiguous. The CDR3 loop spans 16 amino acids. Germline V lookup: CDR1 LGHNA, CDR2 YSLEER. V was trimmed by 0 bases and J by 2 bases, leaving 13 bases between them. Written as DNA, the CDR3 is TGCGCCAGCAGCCAAGATCCAAAACAGAGACAAGAGACCCAGTACTTC. Translating gives CASSQDPKQRQETQYF.

A few counts support this clone. The gene calls are TRBV11-2 and TRBJ2-3; D ambiguous. This CDR3 spans 14 amino acids. Trimming cost V 5 bases and J 2 bases, with 11 bases left between them. CDR1 and CDR2 (germline): SGHAT, FQNNGV. CDR3 protein: CASSLVSLTDTQYF. The CDR3 DNA is TGTGCCAGCAGCCTAGTGAGTCTCACAGATACGCAGTATTTT.

The V gene is TRBV9, the J gene TRBJ2-7; 7 bases are a match to TRBD1. This CDR3 is built from 15 residues. Germline V gene lookup returns CDR1 SGDLS and CDR2 YYNGEE. J lost 3 bases, V lost 0 bases, and 6 bases had no gene match. The CDR3 sequence is CASSVAEDRIYEQYF. The CDR3 region has the DNA TGTGCCAGCAGCGTAGCCGAGGACAGGATCTACGAGCAGTACTTC. Looking up the rest from reference TRBV9 and TRBJ2-7 gives the full variable domain: DSGVTQTPKHLITATGQRVTLRCSPRSGDLSVYWYQQSLDQGLQFLIQYYNGEERAKGNILERFSAQQFPDLHSELNLSSLELGDSALYFCASSVAEDRIYEQYFGPGTRLTVT.

In its sample, this clone was seen many times. The J gene is TRBJ2-5, the V gene TRBV18, with TRBD1 identical over 8 bases. Looked up from germline, CDR1 is KGHSH and CDR2 is LQKENI. There are 16 residues in the CDR3. The V segment lost 4 bases and the J segment 3 bases; nucleotides outside the gene matches: 10. The chain's CDR3 is CASSRWKGQAEETQYF. In DNA, the CDR3 is TGTGCCAGCTCACGCTGGAAGGGACAGGCGGAAGAGACCCAGTACTTC.

This clone was seen a few times. J is TRBJ2-3 and V is TRBV2, with D tentatively TRBD2 (7 bases). Germline V gives CDR1 SNHLY, CDR2 FYNNEI. V lost 4 bases to trimming and J lost 3 bases, with 17 bases between them. CDR3 length equals 16 residues. CDR3 sequence reads: CASSGTPGGRTDTQYF. The CDR3 nucleotides are TGTGCCAGCAGTGGGACCCCGGGGGGCCGTACAGATACGCAGTATTTT. The complete variable domain, with remaining parts taken from reference TRBV2 and TRBJ2-3, reads EPEVTQTPSHQVTQMGQEVILRCVPISNHLYFYWYRQILGQKVEFLVSFYNNEISEKSEIFDDQFSVERPDGSNFTLKIRSTKLEDSAMYFCASSGTPGGRTDTQYFGPGTRLTVL.

This chain uses TRBV11-2 with TRBJ1-2; D is perhaps TRBD1 (6 bases). Trimming left V 1 base short and J 7 bases short, with 10 bases between. Germline V CDR1 and CDR2: SGHAT, FQNNGV. This CDR3 comprises 13 residues. CDR3 region: CASSLAGEGGYTF. Here the CDR3 DNA reads TGTGCCAGCAGCTTAGCAGGGGAAGGTGGCTACACCTTC.

This chain connects TRBV2 to TRBJ1-5, with D hard to call. V was pared by 5 bases and J by 7 bases, with 18 bases between. Germline V CDR1 and CDR2: SNHLY, FYNNEI. The CDR3 consists of 15 residues. This CDR3 is CASSIRTGSEQPQHF. CDR3 DNA: TGTGCCAGCAGTATTAGGACGGGGTCTGAACAGCCCCAGCATTTT.

This clone was found a few times. The chain is built from TRBV13 and TRBJ2-3, with D possibly matching TRBD2 (5 bases). V dropped 5 bases and J dropped 6 bases, with 9 bases sitting between them. Looked up from germline, CDR1 is PRHDT and CDR2 is FYEKMQ (reference sequence). The CDR3 consists of 12 residues. The CDR3 region is CASSPRDDTQYF. The CDR3 nucleotides are TGTGCCAGCAGCCCCCGGGATGATACGCAGTATTTT.